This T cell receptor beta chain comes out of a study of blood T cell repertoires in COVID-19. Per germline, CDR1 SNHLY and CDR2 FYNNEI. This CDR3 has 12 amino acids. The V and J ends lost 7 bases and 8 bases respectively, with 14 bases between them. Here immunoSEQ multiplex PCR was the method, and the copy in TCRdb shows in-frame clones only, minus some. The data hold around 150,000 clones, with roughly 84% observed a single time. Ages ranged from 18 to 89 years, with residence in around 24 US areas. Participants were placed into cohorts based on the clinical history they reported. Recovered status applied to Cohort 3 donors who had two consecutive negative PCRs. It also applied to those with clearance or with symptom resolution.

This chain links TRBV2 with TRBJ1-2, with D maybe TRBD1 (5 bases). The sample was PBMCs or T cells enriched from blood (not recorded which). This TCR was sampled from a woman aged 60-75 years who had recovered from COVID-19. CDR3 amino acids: CASNLGAGGYTF. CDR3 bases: TGTGCCAGCAACCTTGGGGCAGGGGGCTACACCTTC.